This T cell receptor beta chain was captured by sequencing in a study of T cell repertoires in cytomegalovirus infection. Study details: Signatures in public TCR beta sequences pointed to both CMV infection and matching HLA type. Study results and caveats: The ex vivo response was dominated by HLA-C-restricted CMV-specific TCR beta clonotypes.

A word on this clonotype: Its specificity is not known.

TCRdb fed the reads into MiXCR, producing one record per CDR3 protein. The profile shows more than 400,000 distinct CDR3 sequences, 26% of them singletons. This CDR3 is 17 amino acids long. Looked up from germline, CDR1 is SGHDT and CDR2 is YYEEEE. Trimming at V came to 0 bases and at J to 6 bases, leaving 11 bases not matched to a gene. The V and J genes are TRBV5-6 and TRBJ1-5, with 8 bases that match TRBD1. The clonotype comes from a human donor in good health (CMV status not recorded). Some clones in this sample may be carry-over from other donors' samples. The sample comprised PBMCs. CDR3 amino acids: CASSLESGGRSSQPQHF. CDR3 DNA sequence: TGTGCCAGCAGCTTGGAATCAGGGGGCAGAAGTAGTCAGCCCCAGCATTTT.